What follows are 3 T cell receptor beta chains derived from one specimen sequenced in a study of response to subunit inactivated influenza vaccine. TCRdb re-called the RT-PCR reads with MiXCR, one entry per CDR3 protein. Of some 200,000 distinct CDR3 sequences listed, 10% to 15% are singletons. The same specimen was also included in a second study, on T cells expressing NK-cell markers. From that paper: TCR beta cDNA was generated via 5'RACE template switching incorporating UMIs.

This specimen was CD8+ T cells sorted from PBMCs, taken 11 to 12 days after vaccination. The receptors were sampled from a man aged 50-60 years who received an inactivated influenza vaccine.

In this sample, this clonotype turned up a few times. The chain links TRBV7-9 to TRBJ1-2, with 10 bases fitting TRBD1. In germline, CDR1 is SEHNR, CDR2 FQNEAQ (reference sequence). This CDR3 has 17 amino acids. J gave up 3 bases and V 5 bases, and 12 bases lay outside the gene matches. The CDR3 loop reads CASSLGTGEFSHYGYTF. CDR3 nucleotides: TGTGCCAGCAGCCTCGGGACAGGGGAGTTCTCGCACTATGGCTACACCTTC.

The V gene is TRBV28, the J gene TRBJ1-5; D gene uncertain. This CDR3 has 13 amino acids. Germline loops: CDR1 MDHEN, CDR2 SYDVKM. Trimming removed 10 bases at V and 2 bases at J, with 12 bases between. The CDR3 region is CAIRNPGNQPQHF. CDR3 nucleotides: TGTGCCATCAGGAATCCAGGCAATCAGCCCCAGCATTTT.

The sample holds many counts of this clonotype. This chain uses TRBV15 with TRBJ1-2; D not certain. With 0 bases removed from V and 0 bases from J, the gap between germline ends came to 8 bases. CDR1 is LNHNV, CDR2 YYDKDF, per germline (reference sequence). The CDR3 is 15 residues long. The CDR3 coding sequence is TGTGCCACCAGCAGAGATACAGCAACTAACTATGGCTACACCTTC. This gives the protein CATSRDTATNYGYTF.